The clone carrying this T cell receptor (beta chain) was detected only a few times. Its cognate antigen is unknown. The V end lost 5 bases, the J end lost 0 bases, and 14 bases lay between the germline ends. The length of the CDR3 is 15 residues. The germline V gene encodes CDR1 MNHEY and CDR2 SMNVEV (reference sequence). The study ran its PCR with 60 Vbeta and 13 Jbeta primers. The protocol was immunoSEQ multiplex PCR, while the TCRdb copy is restricted to in-frame clones and leaves out a portion. The top ten clones hold 6% to 8.5% of a sample with 140,000 to 150,000 clones, 75% of them seen once. The data were taken from a study of cytomegalovirus exposure and HLA in healthy donors. General observations from the study: Associated with HLA alleles at 0.05 false discovery rate in a later analysis were 17,000 or so TCR beta sequences.

This clonotype originated in a man younger than 45 in good health and CMV-seronegative. This sequence joins TRBV27 and TRBJ2-7; D remains unclear. The sequenced material came from PBMCs. CDR3 in DNA: TGTGCCAGCAGTACAATCTCTCAAAGCTCCTACGAGCAGTACTTC. This codes for CASSTISQSSYEQYF.